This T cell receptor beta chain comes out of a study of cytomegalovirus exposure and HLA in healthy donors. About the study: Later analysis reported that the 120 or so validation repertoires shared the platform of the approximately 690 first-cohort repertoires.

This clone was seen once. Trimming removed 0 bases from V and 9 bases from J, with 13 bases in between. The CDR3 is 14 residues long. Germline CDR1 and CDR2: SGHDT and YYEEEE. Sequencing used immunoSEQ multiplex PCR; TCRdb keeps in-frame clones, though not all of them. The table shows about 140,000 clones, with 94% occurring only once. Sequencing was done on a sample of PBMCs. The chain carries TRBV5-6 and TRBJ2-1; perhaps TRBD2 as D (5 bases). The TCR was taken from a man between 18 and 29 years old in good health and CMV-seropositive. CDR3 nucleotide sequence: TGTGCCAGCAGCTTGGGGGCGGGCTTCGGTGAGCAGTTCTTC. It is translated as CASSLGAGFGEQFF.